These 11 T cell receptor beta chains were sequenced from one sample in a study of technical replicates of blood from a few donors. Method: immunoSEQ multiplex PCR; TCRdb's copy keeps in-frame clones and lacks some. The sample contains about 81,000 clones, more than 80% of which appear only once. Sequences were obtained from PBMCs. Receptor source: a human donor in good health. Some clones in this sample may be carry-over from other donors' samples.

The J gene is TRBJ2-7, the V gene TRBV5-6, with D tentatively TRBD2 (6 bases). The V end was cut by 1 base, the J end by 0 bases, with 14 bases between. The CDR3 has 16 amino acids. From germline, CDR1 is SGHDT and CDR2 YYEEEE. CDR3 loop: CASSLIYREHSYEQYF. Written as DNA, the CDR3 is TGTGCCAGCAGCTTGATTTATCGGGAGCACTCCTACGAGCAGTACTTC.

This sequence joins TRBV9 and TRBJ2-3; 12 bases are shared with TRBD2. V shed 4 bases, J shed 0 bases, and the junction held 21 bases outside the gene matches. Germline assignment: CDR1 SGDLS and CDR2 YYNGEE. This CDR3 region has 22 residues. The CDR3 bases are TGTGCCAGCAGCCCTCCCATTCAACGGGCTAGCGGGGGGGGTGCTAGCACAGATACGCAGTATTTT. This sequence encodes CASSPPIQRASGGGASTDTQYF.

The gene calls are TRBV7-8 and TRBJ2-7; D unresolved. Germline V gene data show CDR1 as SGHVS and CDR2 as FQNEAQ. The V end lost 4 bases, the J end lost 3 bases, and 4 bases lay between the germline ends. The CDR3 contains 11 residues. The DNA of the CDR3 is TGTGCCAGCAGCTCTCTCTACGAGCAGTACTTC. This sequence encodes CASSSLYEQYF.

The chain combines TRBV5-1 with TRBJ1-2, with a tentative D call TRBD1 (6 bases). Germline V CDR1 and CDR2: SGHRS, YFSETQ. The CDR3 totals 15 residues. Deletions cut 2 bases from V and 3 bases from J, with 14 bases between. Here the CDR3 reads CASSFTGPRDYGYTF. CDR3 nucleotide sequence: TGCGCCAGCAGCTTCACAGGGCCTAGGGACTATGGCTACACCTTC.

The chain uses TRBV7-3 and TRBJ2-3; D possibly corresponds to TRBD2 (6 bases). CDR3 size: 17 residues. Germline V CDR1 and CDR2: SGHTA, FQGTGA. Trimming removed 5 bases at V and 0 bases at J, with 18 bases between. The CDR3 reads CASSPGLARSSTDTQYF. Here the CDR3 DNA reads TGTGCCAGCAGCCCCGGGCTAGCGAGGTCTAGCACAGATACGCAGTATTTT.

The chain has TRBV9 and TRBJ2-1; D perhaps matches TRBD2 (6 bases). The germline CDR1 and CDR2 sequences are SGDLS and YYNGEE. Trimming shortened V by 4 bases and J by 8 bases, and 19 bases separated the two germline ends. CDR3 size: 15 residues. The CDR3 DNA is TGTGCCAGCAGCTTCCGGGTGATAGCGGCAGATGAGCAGTTCTTC. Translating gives CASSFRVIAADEQFF.

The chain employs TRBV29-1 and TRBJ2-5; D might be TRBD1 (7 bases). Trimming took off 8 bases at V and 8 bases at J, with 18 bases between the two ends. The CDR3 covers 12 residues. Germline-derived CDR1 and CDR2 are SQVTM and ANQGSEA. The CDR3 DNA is TGCAGCATCCGTCAGGGGGAGGACACCCAGTACTTC. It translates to CSIRQGEDTQYF. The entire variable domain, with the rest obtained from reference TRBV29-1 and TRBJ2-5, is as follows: SAVISQKPSRDICQRGTSLTIQCQVDSQVTMMFWYRQQPGQSLTLIATANQGSEATYESGFVIDKFPISRPNLTFSTLTVSNMSPEDSSIYLCSIRQGEDTQYFGPGTRLLVL.

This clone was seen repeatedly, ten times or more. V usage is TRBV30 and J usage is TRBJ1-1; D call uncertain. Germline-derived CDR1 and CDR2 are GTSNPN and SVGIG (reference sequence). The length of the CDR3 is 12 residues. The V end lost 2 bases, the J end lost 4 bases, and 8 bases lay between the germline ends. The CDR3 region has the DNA TGTGCCTGGAGTTCTGTATTCACTGAAGCTTTCTTT. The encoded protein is CAWSSVFTEAFF.

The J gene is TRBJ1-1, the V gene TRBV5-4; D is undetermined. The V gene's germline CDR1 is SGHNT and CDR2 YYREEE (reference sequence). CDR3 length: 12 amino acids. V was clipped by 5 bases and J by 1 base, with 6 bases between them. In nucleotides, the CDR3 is TGTGCCAGCAGGGCTCAGAACACTGAAGCTTTCTTT. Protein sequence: CASRAQNTEAFF.

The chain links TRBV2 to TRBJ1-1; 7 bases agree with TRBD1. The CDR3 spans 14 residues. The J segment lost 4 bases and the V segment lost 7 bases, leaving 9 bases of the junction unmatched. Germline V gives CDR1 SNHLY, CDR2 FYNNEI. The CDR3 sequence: CASTRDSGGTEAFF. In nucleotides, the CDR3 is TGTGCCAGCACTCGGGACAGCGGAGGCACTGAAGCTTTCTTT.

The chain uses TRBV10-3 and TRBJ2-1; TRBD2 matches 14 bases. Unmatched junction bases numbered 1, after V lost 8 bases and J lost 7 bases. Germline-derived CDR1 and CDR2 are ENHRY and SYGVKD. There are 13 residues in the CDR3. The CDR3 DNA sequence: TGTGCCATCGGACTAGCGGGAGGTAATGAGCAGTTCTTC. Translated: CAIGLAGGNEQFF.